This is a list of T cell receptor beta chains from one sample in a study of immune characteristics of hereditary and idiopathic chronic pancreatitis. TCRdb's table, derived via immunoSEQ multiplex PCR, lists solely in-frame clones and lacks some. The profile shows some 1,500 clones, 69% of them singletons. Material: pancreas tissue with hereditary chronic pancreatitis. All receptors come from a human donor with chronic pancreatitis. The CDR3 runs from the conserved cysteine through the conserved F or W. A D gene is named only where the DNA matches it firmly. Some rows have no size entry. The others give once, few or many, or a class for an expanded clone.

j_gene: TRBJ2-7; d_gene: .; len: 14; abundance: .; v_gene: TRBV2; CDR3aa: CASSYLFGHYEQYF; CDR3nt: TGTGCCAGCAGCTACCTTTTTGGCCACTACGAGCAGTACTTC
j_gene: TRBJ1-2; d_gene: .; len: 14; abundance: .; v_gene: TRBV9; CDR3aa: CASTGSAANYGYTF; CDR3nt: TGTGCCAGCACCGGGTCGGCAGCCAACTATGGCTACACCTTC
j_gene: TRBJ2-1; d_gene: TRBD2; len: 19; abundance: hyperexpanded; v_gene: TRBV2; CDR3aa: CASSASGSTSGITYNEQFF; CDR3nt: TGTGCCAGCAGTGCCTCCGGGAGTACTAGCGGGATAACCTACAATGAGCAGTTCTTC
j_gene: TRBJ2-3; d_gene: TRBD2; len: 16; abundance: .; v_gene: TRBV7-8; CDR3aa: CASSLASGGGPDTQYF; CDR3nt: TGTGCCAGCAGCTTAGCGTCGGGGGGGGGCCCAGATACGCAGTATTTT
j_gene: TRBJ2-3; d_gene: TRBD1; len: 13; abundance: .; v_gene: TRBV29-1; CDR3aa: CSVEVTGSDTQYF; CDR3nt: TGCAGCGTTGAGGTGACAGGGTCCGATACGCAGTATTTT
j_gene: TRBJ2-3; d_gene: TRBD1; len: 15; abundance: .; v_gene: TRBV3-1/TRBV3-2; CDR3aa: CASSQRRTGGDTQYF; CDR3nt: TGTGCCAGCAGCCAACGTCGGACAGGGGGAGATACGCAGTATTTT
j_gene: TRBJ1-1; d_gene: .; len: 13; abundance: .; v_gene: TRBV5-5; CDR3aa: CASSRSPVEGAFF; CDR3nt: TGTGCCAGCAGCCGATCCCCCGTTGAAGGGGCTTTCTTT
j_gene: TRBJ1-6; d_gene: TRBD1; len: 17; abundance: .; v_gene: TRBV27; CDR3aa: CASSGGGQVVYNSPLHF; CDR3nt: TGTGCCAGCAGTGGAGGCGGACAGGTTGTTTATAATTCACCCCTCCACTTT
j_gene: TRBJ1-1; d_gene: .; len: 12; abundance: .; v_gene: TRBV19; CDR3aa: CASSIRGTEAFF; CDR3nt: TGTGCCAGTAGTATACGGGGCACTGAAGCTTTCTTT
j_gene: TRBJ2-2; d_gene: .; len: 15; abundance: few; v_gene: TRBV7-8; CDR3aa: CASSLVGGGTGELFF; CDR3nt: TGTGCCAGCAGCTTAGTAGGGGGAGGCACCGGGGAGCTGTTTTTT
j_gene: TRBJ1-1; d_gene: .; len: 11; abundance: .; v_gene: TRBV2; CDR3aa: CASSEYRQAFF; CDR3nt: TGTGCCAGCAGTGAATACAGACAAGCTTTCTTT
j_gene: TRBJ1-2; d_gene: .; len: 16; abundance: .; v_gene: TRBV28; CDR3aa: CASSFPQNLKNYGYTF; CDR3nt: TGTGCCAGCAGTTTTCCTCAGAACCTGAAAAACTATGGCTACACCTTC
j_gene: TRBJ2-2; d_gene: TRBD2; len: 17; abundance: large; v_gene: TRBV7-2; CDR3aa: CASSGLAGGPGTGELFF; CDR3nt: TGTGCCAGCAGCGGACTAGCGGGGGGGCCGGGCACCGGGGAGCTGTTTTTT
j_gene: TRBJ2-1; d_gene: TRBD1; len: 13; abundance: .; v_gene: TRBV2; CDR3aa: CASRIQGADEQFF; CDR3nt: TGTGCCAGCAGGATACAGGGGGCCGATGAGCAGTTCTTC
j_gene: TRBJ2-7; d_gene: .; len: 15; abundance: .; v_gene: TRBV7-8; CDR3aa: CASSLLGGGSYEQYF; CDR3nt: TGTGCCAGCAGCTTATTGGGGGGCGGTTCCTACGAGCAGTACTTC
j_gene: TRBJ1-1; d_gene: .; len: 15; abundance: few; v_gene: TRBV5-1; CDR3aa: CASRAPESLNTEAFF; CDR3nt: TGCGCCAGCAGAGCTCCCGAGAGCTTGAACACTGAAGCTTTCTTT
j_gene: TRBJ1-2; d_gene: TRBD1; len: 14; abundance: .; v_gene: TRBV5-1; CDR3aa: CASSWGTGGDGYTF; CDR3nt: TGCGCCAGCAGCTGGGGGACAGGGGGCGATGGCTACACCTTC
j_gene: TRBJ1-5; d_gene: TRBD1; len: 19; abundance: .; v_gene: TRBV15; CDR3aa: CATSRGSEGTGGLNQPQHF; CDR3nt: TGTGCCACCAGCAGGGGAAGTGAGGGGACAGGGGGCCTCAATCAGCCCCAGCATTTT
j_gene: TRBJ2-7; d_gene: .; len: 14; abundance: few; v_gene: TRBV5-4; CDR3aa: CASSVRDAPYEQYF; CDR3nt: TGTGCCAGCAGCGTCCGGGACGCACCCTACGAGCAGTACTTC
j_gene: TRBJ2-1; d_gene: TRBD2; len: 18; abundance: .; v_gene: TRBV6-1; CDR3aa: CASSVALAGGAFGNEQFF; CDR3nt: TGTGCCAGCAGTGTAGCGCTAGCGGGAGGCGCCTTTGGGAATGAGCAGTTCTTC
j_gene: TRBJ1-1; d_gene: .; len: 14; abundance: .; v_gene: TRBV28; CDR3aa: CASSFGVRNTEAFF; CDR3nt: TGTGCCAGCAGTTTCGGGGTTCGGAACACTGAAGCTTTCTTT
j_gene: TRBJ2-1; d_gene: .; len: 14; abundance: once; v_gene: TRBV19; CDR3aa: CASSTQDGYNEQFF; CDR3nt: TGTGCCAGTAGTACCCAAGACGGGTACAATGAGCAGTTCTTC